A selection of T cell receptor beta chains follows, all from one sample in a study of T cell responses to AZD1222 COVID-19 vaccine. Here immunoSEQ multiplex PCR was the method, and the copy in TCRdb shows in-frame clones only, minus some. Of approximately 70,000 clones detected, roughly four fifths appear once; the ten largest clones hold around 5.4%. The source was peripheral blood, collected on day 0 of AZD1222 vaccination. The receptors originated from an adult in good health. Both conserved end residues are part of each CDR3. The order of the fields is D gene, V gene, J gene, clone size, CDR3 DNA, CDR3 protein. The D gene is left open where the match is weak. A row's size may be missing; if present it is once, few, many or a size class.

D gene: TRBD1
V gene: TRBV9
J gene: TRBJ2-3
clone size: once
CDR3 DNA: TGTGCCAGCAGCCAGGGGGGCACAGATACGCAGTATTTT
CDR3 protein: CASSQGGTDTQYF

D gene: NA
V gene: TRBV7-2
J gene: TRBJ1-2
clone size: NA
CDR3 DNA: TGTGCCGGGACCGGGGGAAACTATGGCTACACCTTC
CDR3 protein: CAGTGGNYGYTF

D gene: TRBD1
V gene: TRBV19
J gene: TRBJ1-2
clone size: NA
CDR3 DNA: TGTGCCAGTAGTTTCGACCAGGGGGCCTATGGCTACACCTTC
CDR3 protein: CASSFDQGAYGYTF

D gene: NA
V gene: TRBV28
J gene: TRBJ2-4
clone size: NA
CDR3 DNA: TGTGCCAGCAGTTTAAGATGGACAGATCTAGCCAAAAACATTCAGTACTTC
CDR3 protein: CASSLRWTDLAKNIQYF

D gene: NA
V gene: TRBV14
J gene: TRBJ2-6
clone size: NA
CDR3 DNA: TGTGCCAGCAGCCAATTTCTGTTATGGGGGACAAGCTCTGGGGCCAACGTCCTGACTTTC
CDR3 protein: CASSQFLLWGTSSGANVLTF

D gene: NA
V gene: TRBV29-1
J gene: TRBJ2-3
clone size: NA
CDR3 DNA: TGCAGCGTGACCCTACAGGGAAGAGGGACAGATACGCAGTATTTT
CDR3 protein: CSVTLQGRGTDTQYF

D gene: TRBD1
V gene: TRBV18
J gene: TRBJ1-4
clone size: NA
CDR3 DNA: TGTGCCAGCTCATCCCGCCTGGGACAGACTAATGAAAAACTGTTTTTT
CDR3 protein: CASSSRLGQTNEKLFF

D gene: TRBD1
V gene: TRBV5-1
J gene: TRBJ2-7
clone size: NA
CDR3 DNA: TGCGCCAGCAGCTTGTGGGACAGGGGAGCTACCGAGCAGTACTTC
CDR3 protein: CASSLWDRGATEQYF

D gene: NA
V gene: TRBV7-9
J gene: TRBJ1-2
clone size: NA
CDR3 DNA: TGTGCCAGCAGCTTATCCCAGGGAACTCCTTATGGCTACACCTTC
CDR3 protein: CASSLSQGTPYGYTF

D gene: NA
V gene: TRBV4-2
J gene: TRBJ2-1
clone size: NA
CDR3 DNA: TGTGCCAGCAGCCAAGCTACGGAGAGCGATGAGCAGTTCTTC
CDR3 protein: CASSQATESDEQFF

D gene: TRBD1
V gene: TRBV5-6
J gene: TRBJ1-2
clone size: NA
CDR3 DNA: TGTGCCAGCAGCTCGGGACAGACTAACTATGGCTACACCTTC
CDR3 protein: CASSSGQTNYGYTF

D gene: NA
V gene: TRBV4-3
J gene: TRBJ2-3
clone size: few
CDR3 DNA: TGCGCCAGCAGCCAAGATAGGGGGGGGGCCGATACGCAGTATTTT
CDR3 protein: CASSQDRGGADTQYF

D gene: NA
V gene: TRBV5-6
J gene: TRBJ1-1
clone size: NA
CDR3 DNA: TGTGCCAGCAGCTTGTCGGCAGGGCCCCCCATCTTT
CDR3 protein: CASSLSAGPPIF

D gene: TRBD2
V gene: TRBV7-2
J gene: TRBJ2-5
clone size: NA
CDR3 DNA: TGTGCCAGCAGCCCCCTTCCTTTCGGGGGGGCACGAGAGACCCAGTACTTC
CDR3 protein: CASSPLPFGGARETQYF

D gene: TRBD1
V gene: TRBV3-1/TRBV3-2
J gene: TRBJ1-1
clone size: NA
CDR3 DNA: TGTGCCAGCAGCCGACAGGGGGCGGGGGCTGAAGCTTTCTTT
CDR3 protein: CASSRQGAGAEAFF

D gene: TRBD1
V gene: TRBV10-1
J gene: TRBJ1-6
clone size: NA
CDR3 DNA: TGCGCCAGCAGGAACAGGGGGGCATTTGGTTCACCCCTCCACTTT
CDR3 protein: CASRNRGAFGSPLHF

D gene: TRBD1
V gene: TRBV11-2
J gene: TRBJ2-7
clone size: once
CDR3 DNA: TGTGCCAGCAGCCCCGAGCCAGGGGGCTACTACGAGCAGTACTTC
CDR3 protein: CASSPEPGGYYEQYF

D gene: NA
V gene: TRBV6-5
J gene: TRBJ1-1
clone size: NA
CDR3 DNA: TGTGCCAGCAAATGGGGGGCGGCGAACACTGAAGCTTTCTTT
CDR3 protein: CASKWGAANTEAFF

D gene: TRBD1
V gene: TRBV3-1/TRBV3-2
J gene: TRBJ2-7
clone size: NA
CDR3 DNA: TGTGCCAGCAGCCAACCCTATGGACAGGGGCACGAGCAGTACTTC
CDR3 protein: CASSQPYGQGHEQYF

D gene: NA
V gene: TRBV11-2
J gene: TRBJ2-2
clone size: NA
CDR3 DNA: TGTGCCAGCAGCTTAGATTCCGACACCGGGGAGCTGTTTTTT
CDR3 protein: CASSLDSDTGELFF

D gene: TRBD1
V gene: TRBV6-1
J gene: TRBJ1-5
clone size: NA
CDR3 DNA: TGTGCCAGCAGTGGGGGGACAGGCGAGGGCAATCAGCCCCAGCATTTT
CDR3 protein: CASSGGTGEGNQPQHF

D gene: NA
V gene: TRBV6-6
J gene: TRBJ2-7
clone size: NA
CDR3 DNA: TGTGCCAGCAGTTACTCGAGTTTACAGTCCGACGAGCAGTACTTC
CDR3 protein: CASSYSSLQSDEQYF

D gene: NA
V gene: TRBV29-1
J gene: TRBJ2-6
clone size: NA
CDR3 DNA: TGCAGCGCCGTAGGGTCCGGGTCCTCAGGGGCCAACGTCCTGACTTTC
CDR3 protein: CSAVGSGSSGANVLTF